This TCR beta chain was profiled in a study of blood T cell repertoires in COVID-19. In the original analysis: Scientists estimated how many nucleated cells there were by amplifying reference gene primers. Measured with immunoSEQ multiplex PCR; TCRdb has only the in-frame clones, and not every one. V and J calls and clone size come straight from that table; D and trimming were deduced from the DNA. The sample contains about 400,000 clones, over 85% of which appear only once. This study enrolled people aged roughly 18 to 89 from under 25 US geographic areas. Clinical histories supplied by participants themselves formed the basis of cohort assignment. The clonotype originates from a woman under 40 who had recovered from COVID-19. Material for sequencing was PBMCs or T cells enriched from blood (not recorded which).

CDR3 loop: CASSVGTGSGNTIYF. The DNA of the CDR3 is TGTGCCAGCAGCGTAGGCACGGGGTCTGGAAACACCATATATTTT. The chain joins TRBV9 to TRBJ1-3; D call uncertain. The CDR3 contains 15 residues. The germline V gene has CDR1 SGDLS and CDR2 YYNGEE. Trimming pared 0 bases from V and 1 base from J, leaving 8 bases between.